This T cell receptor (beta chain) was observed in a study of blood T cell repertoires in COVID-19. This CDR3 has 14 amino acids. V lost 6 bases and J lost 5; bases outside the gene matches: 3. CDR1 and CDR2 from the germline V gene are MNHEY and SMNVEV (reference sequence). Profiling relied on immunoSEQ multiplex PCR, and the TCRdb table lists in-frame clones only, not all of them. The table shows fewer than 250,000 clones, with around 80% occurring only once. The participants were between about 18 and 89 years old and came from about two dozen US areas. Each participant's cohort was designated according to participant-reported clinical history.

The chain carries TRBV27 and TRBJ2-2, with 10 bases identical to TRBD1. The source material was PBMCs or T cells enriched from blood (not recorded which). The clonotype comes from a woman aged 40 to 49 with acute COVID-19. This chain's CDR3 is CASSLDRGTGELFF. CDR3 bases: TGTGCCAGCAGCTTGGACAGGGGGACCGGGGAGCTGTTTTTT.